A single sample gave rise to the 10 T cell receptor beta chains below, sequenced in a study of PD-1 blockade in classical Hodgkin lymphoma. Only in-frame clones appear in the TCRdb table, and some are missing; sequencing was by immunoSEQ multiplex PCR. The sample lists about 16,000 clones, around 81% seen once, with 1% in the top ten. Each patient experienced a relapse that followed autologous stem cell transplantation, and brentuximab vedotin exposure varied. Out of thawed PBMCs, magnetic negative selection purified CD4+ T cells. The sequencing used CD4+ T cells from blood, collected at baseline. All receptors derive from a human donor with classical Hodgkin lymphoma.

This clone has a single count. The rearrangement joins TRBV6-5 to TRBJ2-3; 8 bases match TRBD2. Trimming removed 5 bases from V and 9 bases from J; junction bases left unmatched: 10. The CDR3 spans 14 residues. Germline-derived CDR1 and CDR2 are MNHEY and SVGAGI. The CDR3 loop reads CASSPGGFTITQYF. CDR3 bases: TGTGCCAGCAGTCCGGGGGGGTTTACCATAACGCAGTATTTT.

This rearrangement joins TRBV29-1 to TRBJ1-2, with D unresolved. Deletions cut 4 bases from V and 3 bases from J, with 9 bases between. The CDR3 is 12 residues long. The germline CDR1 and CDR2 sequences are SQVTM and ANQGSEA. The CDR3 DNA reads TGCAGCGTTGGGTTGCAGGACTATGGCTACACCTTC. Protein sequence: CSVGLQDYGYTF.

The chain employs TRBV19 and TRBJ2-7; 7 nucleotides line up with TRBD2. V lost 1 base and J lost 2; bases outside the gene matches: 5. Germline lookup yields CDR1 LNHDA and CDR2 SQIVND (reference sequence). The CDR3 loop spans 15 amino acids. The CDR3 here is CASSIGGSGTYEQYF. The CDR3 DNA sequence: TGTGCCAGTAGTATAGGAGGCAGCGGGACCTACGAGCAGTACTTC.

This clone was detected once. The chain links TRBV4-3 to TRBJ2-5; D not resolved. This CDR3 is built from 13 residues. Trimming shortened V by 0 bases and J by 5 bases, and 7 bases separated the two germline ends. The germline CDR1 and CDR2 sequences are LGHNA and YSLEER. CDR3 nucleotides: TGCGCCAGCAGCCAAGACTTGCATGAGACCCAGTACTTC. Translated: CASSQDLHETQYF.

J is TRBJ2-2 and V is TRBV6-5, with 9 bases matching TRBD2. With 6 bases clipped from V and 4 bases from J, the junction kept 6 bases outside the gene matches. CDR1 MNHEY and CDR2 SVGAGI come from the germline V gene. This CDR3 region has 15 residues. The CDR3 DNA sequence: TGTGCCAGCAGACGGCCGGGACTAGCCACCGGGGAGCTGTTTTTT. Its protein is CASRRPGLATGELFF.

J is TRBJ1-2 and V is TRBV5-8, with TRBD1 as a possible D gene (6 bases). Between the trimmed V and J ends, which lost 0 bases and 4 bases, there was a span of 13 bases. Germline V lookup: CDR1 SGHTS, CDR2 YDEGEE. CDR3 length: 15 residues. The CDR3 spells CASSLDFRGAYGYTF. The CDR3 nucleotides read TGTGCCAGCAGCTTGGATTTCAGGGGTGCCTATGGCTACACCTTC.

The chain is built from TRBV20-1 and TRBJ1-2, with D hard to call. The length of the CDR3 is 10 residues. V was cut by 5 bases and J by 4 bases, with 5 bases left in between. CDR1 is DFQATT and CDR2 is SNEGSKA in the germline V gene (reference sequence). CDR3 in amino acids: CSAGTYGYTF. The CDR3 bases are TGCAGTGCTGGAACCTATGGCTACACCTTC.

The rearrangement uses TRBV11-3 and TRBJ2-5, with 12 nucleotides matching TRBD1. This CDR3 has 20 residues. Germline-derived CDR1 and CDR2 are SGHNT and YENEEA. V was clipped by 6 bases and J by 5 bases; unmatched bases: 22. CDR3: CASSKGVGTGGTGRRETQYF. The CDR3 nucleotides read TGTGCCAGCAGTAAGGGGGTAGGGACAGGGGGCACGGGACGAAGGGAGACCCAGTACTTC.

The rearrangement joins TRBV29-1 to TRBJ1-1; TRBD1 matches at 10 bases. Trimming took 4 bases from V and 4 from J; bases not matched to a gene: 6. The CDR3 has 14 residues. The germline gives CDR1 SQVTM, CDR2 ANQGSEA. For the CDR3, the DNA is TGCAGCGTTGTAAGGGACAGGGGAGGCACTGAAGCTTTCTTT. Translated, it gives CSVVRDRGGTEAFF.

The chain carries TRBV2 and TRBJ1-2, with 9 bases matching TRBD1. V shed 5 bases and J 1 base; nucleotides not matched to a gene: 2. The CDR3 runs 14 residues. CDR1 is SNHLY, CDR2 FYNNEI, per germline. The chain's CDR3 is CASSQTGGNYGYTF. In DNA, the CDR3 is TGTGCCAGCAGTCAGACAGGGGGTAACTATGGCTACACCTTC.